This T cell receptor (beta chain) was recovered during a study of cytomegalovirus exposure and HLA in healthy donors (dated 2017 in TCRdb). Concerning the study at large: According to an earlier analysis of 550 to 750 of the donors, about 179 million T cells yielded roughly 110 million unique TCR beta sequences and roughly 280 Gb of sequence data. Roughly 290 gigabases of sequencing data and approximately 92 million unique TCR sequences made up an early release that covered around 640 HLA-typed donors. Among the approximately 420 genotyped donors, under 90% belonged to the genetic ancestry cluster associated with self-reported Caucasian donors. The study aimed to test whether signatures of past pathogen exposure could be identified by cataloging public T cell receptors. The study used immunosequencing to profile the T cell repertoires of around 600 subjects and linked those repertoires to cytomegalovirus serostatus. A separate validation cohort of about 110 different subjects was used in addition to the approximately 610-subject first cohort. High-throughput TCR immunosequencing, statistical association of individual TCRs with disease status, and machine learning were combined to predict cytomegalovirus infection status. To study patterns of TCR occurrence, a later analysis re-analyzed previously published TCR beta repertoires from around 660 donors and added high-resolution HLA genotyping. Rather than using new phenotypic data, the later analysis identified candidate immune exposures from TCR beta sequences and from how often those sequences occurred across donors. An earlier analysis of around 640 of the donors used high-throughput TCR beta sequencing to judge whether each TCR beta V gene segment behaved as functional or pseudogenic. Donor age, sex, ethnicity and CMV serostatus were collected together with the repertoire data. A later genetic analysis took genome-wide SNP genotypes for about three fifths of the 666 donors and used that subset as a discovery cohort. Every discovery cohort repertoire had been produced on one sequencing platform. Both class I and class II loci were covered by HLA typing, at four-digit resolution. Typing coverage varied by locus: roughly 629-630 donors for A, B, C, DRB1 and DQB1; roughly 560 for DQA1; more than 600 for DPA1; around 450 for DPB1. Roughly 5 DR-DQ haplotypes were treated as single units for association and clustering because of strong linkage in the cohort. Among over 350 genotyped donors of the cohort, an average of approximately 230,000 unique TCR beta nucleotide sequences were sequenced per donor, about a sixth of them non-productive. General findings and caveats noted by the study authors: A group of highly shared sequence variants was considered likely to be a technical artifact of the sequencing pipeline. Sequencing depth was assumed to be roughly uniform across donors in the presence/absence analyses, though that assumption may not hold. An association between a missense DCLRE1C variant and V-gene and J-gene trimming of TCR beta chains was found in a later genetic analysis and replicated in an independent cohort. When HLA alleles, especially DR and DQ, strongly co-occurred, TCR associations were difficult to assign to individual alleles. Broadly in line with IMGT annotations, most TCR beta V segments showed up in productive rearrangements about 87% or about 30% of the time in an earlier analysis of around 550 of the donors. The authors suggested that the approach could potentially be extended to other disease states and immunological phenotypes. In vitro tests confirmed that a few of the cytomegalovirus-associated TCR beta chains recognize cytomegalovirus antigens. Because the 87-base-pair reads could not distinguish some IMGT-functional V segments, including TRBV6-2 and TRBV6-3, those segments were excluded. In a later analysis, the rate of TCR association differed among HLA loci, with DRB1 alleles having the most associated TCRs and HLA-C alleles having the fewest. Because counts were too low, about 18 rarely observed V segments, including chromosome 9 orphons, were left out of the earlier analysis of some 640 of the donors. In a later analysis, HLA-associated TCR beta chains showed more clonal expansion and lower generation probabilities than non-associated chains that were equally common. Compared with the roughly 720-donor mean, donors in an Asian-associated ancestry cluster had fewer N-insertions in productive TCRs, according to a later genetic analysis. HLA typing was unavailable for some donors at each locus, so association tests used only the typed subset. A later analysis associated 15,000 or so TCR beta sequences with specific HLA alleles at a false discovery rate of 0.05. The classifier was reported to diagnose cytomegalovirus status with high specificity and sensitivity in both the original and validation cohorts. Most TCR sequences were seen in very few donors, while some public TCRs were found in many individuals. Linkage disequilibrium might explain the correlated functional status among segregating V segments, but an unknown experimental factor could not be ruled out. Several of the top co-occurrence clusters appeared to be linked to parvovirus B19, influenza, CMV and Epstein-Barr virus, according to a later analysis. The cohort was sequenced for TCR beta chains only, and without alpha or paired-chain data the features that could be detected were limited. For the cohort, immune exposure information was limited to CMV serostatus. According to a later analysis, most CMV-associated TCR beta chains appeared to be HLA-restricted, and the HLA associations seemed to be driven largely by CMV exposure. A further reported finding was that TCR beta sequences accurately predicted the HLA-A and HLA-B alleles for most subjects in the first cohort. A total of some 180 TCR beta chains were listed by the study as associated with cytomegalovirus.

The cohort consisted of fewer than 700 healthy bone marrow donors. Cohort members were all nominally healthy when sampled, although unrecorded immune exposures were likely present. The donor tested CMV seropositive and was one of the 289 seropositive cohort members. Each donor provided a peripheral blood sample, and peripheral blood mononuclear cells were used for TCR beta sequencing. The Qiagen DNeasy Blood Extraction Kit was used to extract genomic DNA from the blood cell samples. Concerning this clone: This receptor's antigen is unknown. The sample holds no much larger clone one base away, and base qualities are not on file.

Library preparation used the immunoSEQ multiplex PCR assay. The multiplex PCR relied on a mix of 60 forward primers for TCR Vbeta segments and 13 reverse primers for TCR Jbeta segments. The CDR3 region of rearranged TCR beta genes was amplified from genomic DNA with a multiplex PCR assay. Amplified TCR beta libraries were sequenced as 87-base-pair reads on the Illumina HiSeq System. In the original analysis: A later analysis counted 65 million to 90 million unique TCR beta chains across the 550 to 750 repertoires, and roughly 9.9 million of these chains were shared by at least two donors. To remove PCR and sequencing errors, raw reads were error-corrected and collapsed into unique sequences using a nearest-neighbor algorithm that merged closely related sequences. V, D and J gene segments were assigned by aligning CDR3 sequences to IMGT reference sequences. For a sequence to be retained, a match of at least six nucleotides to both a V gene segment and a J gene segment was required. Rearrangements were classified as productive when the CDR3 lacked stop codons and remained in frame with V and J, and all other rearrangements were classified as non-productive. CDR3 was defined according to IMGT convention as the region running from the second conserved V-encoded cysteine to the conserved J-encoded phenylalanine. The earlier analysis of about 530 of the donors excluded any sequence lacking an unambiguous match to a single V gene segment. An earlier analysis of about 600 of the donors called V segments functional above 56.7% productive rearrangements and segregating when the between-donor standard deviation exceeded 5%. A statistical classification framework was built for diagnosing cytomegalovirus status from the catalog of TCR beta chain sequences. In a later analysis, V and J genes were assigned by comparing TCR nucleotide sequences against IMGT/GENE-DB human TR gene sequences. The TCRdist pipeline was used in a later analysis to assign CDR3 sequences and most-parsimonious VDJ recombination scenarios. In a later analysis, every TCR beta chain was defined by the combination of its CDR3 amino acid sequence and its V-gene family, and reads without a unique V-gene family were dropped. As a way to deal with suspected cross-contamination and a sequencing artifact, a later analysis dropped roughly 620 nucleotide sequences that were highly shared and had low generation probability. A later analysis calculated a clonal expansion index for each public chain from normalized within-repertoire ranks of inferred template counts. A later analysis computed generation probabilities with a VDJ recombination model fitted to out-of-frame rearrangements, and checked the results against IGoR. Hypergeometric tests were used in a later analysis to score TCR-TCR, TCR-HLA and TCR-CMV co-occurrence, with a repertoire-size bias correction applied to the TCR pairs. A later analysis estimated false discovery rates by permuting HLA or CMV assignments 20 times. In a later analysis, co-occurring TCRs were grouped using DBSCAN, with TCRdist sequence similarity added in when clustering inside HLA-allele-positive subsets. For co-occurrence clustering, repertoires with fewer than 30,000 or more than 120,000 public chains were excluded, along with a handful of repertoires with anomalous nucleotide sharing. TCRdb holds this immuneACCESS table with in-frame rearrangements only. Some clones are missing; in checked studies, unresolved V genes explain under half, and the rest has no known cause. Clone size and the V and J calls come from that table; the DNA yielded D and trimming. For this sample the table gives 150,000 to 200,000 clones, of which roughly 77% were detected only once. 11% of the sample is in the top ten clones.

Reading the germline V gene gives CDR1 MDHEN and CDR2 SYDVKM. Reading from cysteine to phenylalanine, the CDR3 counts 13 amino acids. The only DNA kept is the CDR3, 39 bases in frame from the first base. V is shortened by 5 bases, J by 4 bases, and the region joining them spans 11 bases. The clonotype comes from a man younger than 35 in good health and CMV-seropositive. Specimen: PBMCs. The V gene is TRBV28 and the J gene is TRBJ1-1, with no D gene named confidently. The CDR3 protein is CASSIGVRTEAFF. The nucleotides read TGTGCCAGCAGTATCGGGGTGCGCACTGAAGCTTTCTTT.